What follows are 28 T cell receptor beta chains derived from one specimen sequenced in a study of lymphopenia after photon versus proton radiotherapy. Assay: immunoSEQ multiplex PCR; the TCRdb copy retains only in-frame clones and omits some. The sample gives tens of thousands of clones, over 90% of which show up once; almost 9.5% is in the top ten. Here the sequenced sample was peripheral blood, taken from a patient treated with proton-based radiotherapy. These receptor sequences come from a woman in her sixties or seventies with pancreatic cancer. Some clones in this sample may be carry-over from other donors' samples.

J is TRBJ2-2 and V is TRBV19; D is possibly TRBD1 (5 bases). The V gene lost 4 bases and the J gene lost 3 bases, with 6 bases spanning the gap. Germline V lookup: CDR1 LNHDA, CDR2 SQIVND (reference sequence). CDR3 length equals 13 residues. CDR3 residues: CASSRGHTGELFF. The DNA for the CDR3 is TGTGCCAGTAGTAGGGGCCACACCGGGGAGCTGTTTTTT.

The CDR3 reads CASSRSTGITTYEQYF. CDR3 DNA sequence: TGTGCCAGCAGTCGGTCGACAGGGATCACAACCTACGAGCAGTACTTC. The chain has TRBV28 and TRBJ2-7, with 7 bases identical to TRBD1. The germline V gene encodes CDR1 MDHEN and CDR2 SYDVKM. This CDR3 is 16 amino acids long. V was clipped by 5 bases and J by 2 bases; unmatched bases: 12.

The chain carries TRBV6-6 and TRBJ2-7; D remains ambiguous. V lost 7 bases and J 2 bases, leaving 18 bases between the germline ends. CDR3 size: 15 residues. Germline-derived CDR1 and CDR2 are MNHNY and SVGAGI (reference sequence). Written as DNA, the CDR3 is TGTGCCAGCAAATACGCGGTGGACGGACCCTACGAGCAGTACTTC. It specifies CASKYAVDGPYEQYF.

The V gene is TRBV19, the J gene TRBJ2-5; 9 nucleotides line up with TRBD1. The germline gives CDR1 LNHDA, CDR2 SQIVND (reference sequence). V trimming: 6 bases; J trimming: 1 base; junction bases outside the gene matches: 6. The CDR3 spans 15 residues. The CDR3 DNA sequence: TGTGCCAGTAGAAAAGGGACAGGGCTCCAAGAGACCCAGTACTTC. Translating gives CASRKGTGLQETQYF. Full variable domain (outside the CDR3, taken from reference TRBV19 and TRBJ2-5): DGGITQSPKYLFRKEGQNVTLSCEQNLNHDAMYWYRQDPGQGLRLIYYSQIVNDFQKGDIAEGYSVSREKKESFPLTVTSAQKNPTAFYLCASRKGTGLQETQYFGPGTRLLVL.

This chain uses TRBV25-1 with TRBJ2-1; 15 bases are shared with TRBD2. The germline CDR1 and CDR2 sequences are MGHDK and SYGVNS. The CDR3 is 18 amino acids. Trimming removed 4 bases from V and 6 bases from J; junction bases left unmatched: 10. The CDR3 DNA sequence: TGTGCCAGCAGTGTCCCGGGGACTAGCGGGAGGTATCCCAATGAGCAGTTCTTC. This gives the protein CASSVPGTSGRYPNEQFF.

The genes are TRBV5-1 and TRBJ2-1, with TRBD2 matching 8 bases. Per the germline V gene, CDR1 is SGHRS and CDR2 is YFSETQ. This CDR3 spans 14 amino acids. V lost 7 bases and J lost 3; bases outside the gene matches: 6. The CDR3 sequence: CASGGLESYNEQFF. CDR3 in DNA: TGCGCCAGCGGGGGACTAGAGAGCTACAATGAGCAGTTCTTC.

This sequence joins TRBV11-2 and TRBJ1-4; D is uncertain. CDR3 length: 12 amino acids. With 2 bases removed from V and 10 bases from J, the gap between germline ends came to 8 bases. From germline, CDR1 is SGHAT and CDR2 FQNNGV. For the CDR3, the DNA is TGTGCCAGCAGCTTACCGGGGAGAAAACTGTTTTTT. This gives the protein CASSLPGRKLFF. Together with reference TRBV11-2 and TRBJ1-4, the CDR3 gives the full variable domain: EAGVAQSPRYKIIEKRQSVAFWCNPISGHATLYWYQQILGQGPKLLIQFQNNGVVDDSQLPKDRFSAERLKGVDSTLKIQPAKLEDSAVYLCASSLPGRKLFFGSGTQLSVL.

The J gene is TRBJ2-7, the V gene TRBV27, with a weak D call TRBD1 (6 bases). Deletions cut 5 bases from V and 2 bases from J, with 19 bases between. Germline assignment: CDR1 MNHEY and CDR2 SMNVEV (reference sequence). The CDR3 length is 16 residues. Here the CDR3 DNA reads TGTGCCAGCAGTCCGGATGGGGCAGGGGCAGCCTACGAGCAGTACTTC. It yields the protein CASSPDGAGAAYEQYF.

The rearrangement joins TRBV10-2 to TRBJ2-5; TRBD2 might be the D (5 bases). The CDR3 is 11 amino acids. Germline values: CDR1 WSHSY, CDR2 SAAADI. Between the trimmed V and J ends, which lost 6 bases and 4 bases, there was a span of 6 bases. The CDR3 here is CASRLGETQYF. The CDR3 nucleotides are TGCGCCAGCAGACTAGGAGAGACCCAGTACTTC.

The chain uses TRBV6-1 and TRBJ2-1; TRBD1 agrees at 9 bases. There are 14 residues in the CDR3. Germline V gene lookup returns CDR1 MNHNS and CDR2 SASEGT. V shed 7 bases and J 8 bases; nucleotides not matched to a gene: 9. This chain's CDR3 is CASTLDRGWHEQFF. The CDR3 region has the DNA TGTGCCAGCACCCTGGACAGGGGATGGCATGAGCAGTTCTTC.

The genes are TRBV28 and TRBJ2-7; 11 bases agree with TRBD2. With 8 bases clipped from V and 4 bases from J, the junction kept 7 bases outside the gene matches. The CDR3 sequence is 14 residues long. The germline gives CDR1 MDHEN, CDR2 SYDVKM. DNA for the CDR3: TGTGCCAGCTGTCCGACTAGCGGGGTTTACGAGCAGTACTTC. Its protein is CASCPTSGVYEQYF.

CDR3 amino acids: CASSPLSSNQPQHF. Here the CDR3 DNA reads TGTGCCAGCAGCCCACTTAGTAGCAATCAGCCCCAGCATTTT. V gene TRBV28 combines with J gene TRBJ1-5; D is uncertain. Germline values: CDR1 MDHEN, CDR2 SYDVKM. Between the trimmed V and J ends, which lost 6 bases and 0 bases, there was a span of 9 bases. The CDR3 covers 14 residues.

This clone was picked up one time. The V and J genes are TRBV7-9 and TRBJ1-1; 9 bases align to TRBD1. CDR1 is SEHNR, CDR2 FQNEAQ, per germline (reference sequence). The ends lost 5 bases at V and 4 bases at J; junction bases unmatched: 2. The CDR3 is made up of 13 amino acids. The CDR3 bases are TGTGCCAGCAGCGCGACAGGGGGCACTGAAGCTTTCTTT. It translates to CASSATGGTEAFF.

The genes are TRBV11-2 and TRBJ2-3, with no clear D. Germline V gene sequence: CDR1 SGHAT, CDR2 FQNNGV. V was cut by 3 bases and J by 4 bases, with 5 bases left in between. The CDR3 spans 12 residues. CDR3 loop: CASSFYSDTQYF. The CDR3 bases are TGTGCCAGCAGCTTTTATTCAGATACGCAGTATTTT. Drawing the rest from reference TRBV11-2 and TRBJ2-3, the complete variable domain is EAGVAQSPRYKIIEKRQSVAFWCNPISGHATLYWYQQILGQGPKLLIQFQNNGVVDDSQLPKDRFSAERLKGVDSTLKIQPAKLEDSAVYLCASSFYSDTQYFGPGTRLTVL.

This sequence joins TRBV6-6 and TRBJ2-1; TRBD2 matches at 7 bases. This CDR3 is built from 16 residues. The J segment lost 6 bases and the V segment lost 4 bases, leaving 12 bases of the junction unmatched. Germline CDR1 reads MNHNY; CDR2 reads SVGAGI (reference sequence). CDR3 loop: CASSSWVAGEGNEQFF. CDR3 DNA: TGTGCCAGCAGTTCCTGGGTGGCGGGAGAAGGCAATGAGCAGTTCTTC.

This clone appeared once. The chain is built from TRBV19 and TRBJ2-3; 7 bases fit TRBD2. Germline-derived CDR1 and CDR2 are LNHDA and SQIVND (reference sequence). The CDR3 runs to 14 residues. The junction had 4 bases not matched to a gene; V was cut back by 4 bases and J by 3 bases. In nucleotides, the CDR3 is TGTGCCAGTAGTAGCGGGAGTAGGACAGATACGCAGTATTTT. Translated, it gives CASSSGSRTDTQYF. Full variable domain (missing parts from reference TRBV19 and TRBJ2-3): DGGITQSPKYLFRKEGQNVTLSCEQNLNHDAMYWYRQDPGQGLRLIYYSQIVNDFQKGDIAEGYSVSREKKESFPLTVTSAQKNPTAFYLCASSSGSRTDTQYFGPGTRLTVL.

V usage is TRBV5-1 and J usage is TRBJ2-3, with 7 nucleotides matching TRBD2. V shed 6 bases, J shed 5 bases, and the junction held 9 bases outside the gene matches. The CDR3 extends over 14 amino acids. Germline loops: CDR1 SGHRS, CDR2 YFSETQ. CDR3 region: CASTPGGSEDTQYF. CDR3 DNA sequence: TGCGCCAGCACTCCGGGCGGGAGTGAAGATACGCAGTATTTT.

This chain joins TRBV28 and TRBJ1-2; D is unresolved. The CDR3 contains 15 residues. The V end was cut by 4 bases, the J end by 0 bases, with 12 bases between. The germline V gene has CDR1 MDHEN and CDR2 SYDVKM. This CDR3 reads CASSSPRRANYGYTF. The CDR3 nucleotides read TGTGCCAGCAGTTCGCCCCGCAGAGCTAACTATGGCTACACCTTC.

The CDR3 coding sequence is TGCGCCAGCAGCCCGGACAGATCTAGGGATGGCTACACCTTC. Protein: CASSPDRSRDGYTF. This sequence joins TRBV4-1 and TRBJ1-2, with a tentative D call TRBD1 (6 bases). CDR3 length: 14 amino acids. Germline loops: CDR1 MGHRA, CDR2 YSYEKL. Trimming shortened V by 4 bases and J by 6 bases, and 15 bases separated the two germline ends.

The chain combines TRBV5-5 with TRBJ1-1; no definite D call. The CDR3 loop spans 13 amino acids. With 2 bases removed from V and 5 bases from J, the gap between germline ends came to 10 bases. Germline CDR1 is SGHKS and CDR2 is YYEKEE (reference sequence). CDR3 DNA: TGTGCCAGCAGCTTCGGATCCGGGACTGAAGCTTTCTTT. It yields the protein CASSFGSGTEAFF.

The chain uses TRBV10-3 and TRBJ2-3; D unclear. The germline V gene has CDR1 ENHRY and CDR2 SYGVKD. CDR3 length equals 15 residues. The V and J ends lost 0 bases and 1 base respectively, with 8 bases between them. The CDR3 DNA sequence: TGTGCCATCAGTGAGTCGGCTAGAGGCACAGATACGCAGTATTTT. As protein: CAISESARGTDTQYF.

This chain joins TRBV11-1 and TRBJ2-1; possible D gene TRBD1, 5 bases. Germline CDR1 SGHAT, CDR2 FQDESV (reference sequence). The V and J ends lost 5 bases and 0 bases respectively, with 14 bases between them. The CDR3 is 16 residues long. CDR3 sequence (DNA): TGTGCCAGCAGCAATAGACAGTCGAGCTCCTACAATGAGCAGTTCTTC. It codes for CASSNRQSSSYNEQFF.

This clone came up once. The chain recombines TRBV7-2 with TRBJ2-7; 16 positions match TRBD2. This CDR3 comprises 17 residues. Germline V lookup: CDR1 SGHTA, CDR2 FQGNSA. Trimming removed 3 bases from V and 5 bases from J; junction bases left unmatched: 7. The CDR3: CASSLGLAGGPMDEQYF. For the CDR3, the DNA is TGTGCCAGCAGCTTGGGACTAGCGGGAGGGCCTATGGACGAGCAGTACTTC.

The V and J genes are TRBV5-4 and TRBJ2-1, with TRBD2 as a possible D gene (6 bases). This CDR3 comprises 15 residues. The germline gives CDR1 SGHNT, CDR2 YYREEE (reference sequence). V dropped 5 bases and J dropped 2 bases, with 14 bases sitting between them. The CDR3, as DNA: TGTGCCAGCAGTCCGAGACTAGTGCCCTACAATGAGCAGTTCTTC. It translates to CASSPRLVPYNEQFF.

The V gene is TRBV5-1, the J gene TRBJ1-1, with 9 bases fitting TRBD1. This CDR3 is 14 amino acids long. The V segment lost 3 bases and the J segment 3 bases; nucleotides outside the gene matches: 3. Germline CDR1 SGHRS, CDR2 YFSETQ. The CDR3 DNA is TGCGCCAGCAGCTGGGGACAGGGTGACACTGAAGCTTTCTTT. It specifies CASSWGQGDTEAFF.

The chain links TRBV15 to TRBJ1-4; D not resolved. Trimming removed 0 bases from V and 8 bases from J, with 4 bases in between. Germline CDR1 LNHNV, CDR2 YYDKDF (reference sequence). The CDR3 runs 12 residues. Here the CDR3 reads CATSRDQEKLFF. CDR3 bases: TGTGCCACCAGCAGAGACCAGGAAAAACTGTTTTTT.

CDR3 region: CASSPPTAGRASQYF. CDR3 DNA: TGTGCCAGCTCACCACCGACAGCGGGGCGAGCGTCACAGTATTTT. The genes are TRBV18 and TRBJ2-3, with 7 bases that match TRBD2. CDR3 length: 15 amino acids. Per the germline V gene, CDR1 is KGHSH and CDR2 is LQKENI. V shed 0 bases and J 12 bases; nucleotides not matched to a gene: 12.

CDR3 sequence reads: CASSFQGFLGTQYF. CDR3 bases: TGTGCCAGCAGTTTCCAGGGGTTTCTTGGGACCCAGTACTTC. This rearrangement joins TRBV28 to TRBJ2-5; tentative D call: TRBD1 (6 bases). The CDR3 consists of 14 residues. Germline CDR1 MDHEN, CDR2 SYDVKM. V was trimmed by 3 bases and J by 7 bases, leaving 15 bases between them.